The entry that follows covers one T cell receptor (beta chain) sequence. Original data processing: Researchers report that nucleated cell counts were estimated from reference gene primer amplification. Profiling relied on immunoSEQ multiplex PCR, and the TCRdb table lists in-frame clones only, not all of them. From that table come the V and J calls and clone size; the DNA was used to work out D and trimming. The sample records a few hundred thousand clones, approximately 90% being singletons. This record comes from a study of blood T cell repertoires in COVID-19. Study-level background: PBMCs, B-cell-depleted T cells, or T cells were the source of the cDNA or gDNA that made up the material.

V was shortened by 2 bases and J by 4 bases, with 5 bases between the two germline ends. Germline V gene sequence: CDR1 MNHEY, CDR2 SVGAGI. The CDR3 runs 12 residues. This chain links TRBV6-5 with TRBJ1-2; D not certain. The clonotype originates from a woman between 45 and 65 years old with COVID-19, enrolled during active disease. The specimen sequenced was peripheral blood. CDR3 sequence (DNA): TGTGCCAGCAGTTACCGGGGCTATGGCTACACCTTC. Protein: CASSYRGYGYTF.